This T cell receptor beta chain originates from a study of Ad26.COV2.S vaccination and SARS-CoV-2 variants. Study conclusions and caveats: With respect to non-spike TCR breadth, vaccine and placebo recipients were similar.

Described treatment: 19 received Ad26.COV2.S at low or high dose, single or two shots; five or six received placebo; per-sample allocation not given. Collection of samples fell on day 63 after the first vaccine or placebo injection. This Boston cohort included adults aged 18-55 years. This CDR3 is 12 amino acids long. V dropped 4 bases and J dropped 7 bases, with 11 bases sitting between them. CDR1 KGHSH and CDR2 LQKENI come from the germline V gene. To note about this clone: Antigen specificity is unknown.

Sequencing used immunoSEQ multiplex PCR; TCRdb keeps in-frame clones, though not all of them. The profile shows 200,000 to 250,000 clones, 70% to 90% of them singletons. Material: peripheral blood, obtained in a trial of Ad26.COV2.S vaccine versus placebo. J is TRBJ2-7 and V is TRBV18, with D possibly being TRBD1 (5 bases). This clonotype originated in a person between 18 and 65 years old who received the Ad26.COV2.S COVID-19 vaccine or a placebo. The CDR3 reads CASSQGMGEQYF. CDR3 in DNA: TGTGCCAGCTCACAGGGGATGGGTGAGCAGTACTTC.